The present T cell receptor beta chain was sequenced within a study of radiotherapy plus CTLA-4 blockade in lung cancer. Study background: Across the patients, objective responses occurred in about 19%, and disease control in 31%.

Using immunoSEQ multiplex PCR, the repertoire was profiled, and TCRdb retains in-frame clones only, with some absent. This sample has about 77,000 clones, with under 75% found just once. Whole-study results and caveats: Expansion in blood of tumor-derived TCR clones was seen after radiotherapy plus ipilimumab. According to reports, early shifts in blood T cell clones, alongside interferon-beta, forecast response most accurately.

This clone was detected a few times. The antigen is undetermined. The CDR3 spans 14 residues. The TCR originated in a human donor with non-small cell lung cancer whose response to radiotherapy plus ipilimumab could not be evaluated. Here the sequenced sample was peripheral blood, taken from a patient treated with radiotherapy plus ipilimumab. This chain uses TRBV21-1 with TRBJ1-4; the DNA was not compared with TRBD1, the D call given in the table. TRBV21-1 is designated a pseudogene. The CDR3 loop reads CASSKQGENEKLFF. CDR3 bases: TGTGCCAGCAGCAAACAGGGGGAGAATGAAAAACTGTTTTTT.